These 5 T cell receptor beta chains were sequenced from one sample in a study of human T cells and chemical hapten exposure. TCRdb fed the RACE reads into MiXCR, producing one record per CDR3 protein. Among approximately 84,000 distinct CDR3 sequences, under 14% were seen once, and the ten largest hold around 1.4%. Time point described: patch test 2, 6 weeks after DPC sensitization. The treatment is: therapeutic diphenylcyclopropenone sensitization with weekly scalp DPC. The sample was whole blood, taken in connection with sensitization to the hapten diphenylcyclopropenone (DPC). The receptors originated from a man younger than 35 with alopecia areata. Some clones in this sample may be carry-over from other donors' samples.

CDR3: CASSQDSGTGTYEQYF. The CDR3 coding sequence is TGCGCCAGCAGCCAGGATTCCGGGACAGGGACCTACGAGCAGTACTTC. The J gene is TRBJ2-7, the V gene TRBV4-3; 9 bases agree with TRBD1. V lost 3 bases to trimming and J lost 2 bases; unmatched junction nucleotides: 8. The CDR3 loop spans 16 amino acids. The germline CDR1 and CDR2 sequences are LGHNA and YSLEER.

This chain links TRBV7-6 with TRBJ2-2; D might be TRBD2 (6 bases). CDR1 and CDR2 (germline): SGHVS, FNYEAQ. Trimming pared 4 bases from V and 6 bases from J, leaving 12 bases between. This CDR3 is 14 amino acids long. The DNA of the CDR3 is TGTGCCAGCAGCTCCGGTGGAGGGTCCGGGGAGCTGTTTTTT. Protein sequence: CASSSGGGSGELFF.

The chain carries TRBV5-5 and TRBJ2-7; 10 nucleotides match TRBD1. V gave up 4 bases and J gave up 3 bases; unmatched junction bases: 7. The CDR3 totals 15 residues. Germline V gene sequence: CDR1 SGHKS, CDR2 YYEKEE (reference sequence). This CDR3 is CASSRPGQGNYEQYF. The CDR3 coding sequence is TGTGCCAGCAGCCGTCCGGGACAGGGGAACTACGAGCAGTACTTC.

The chain employs TRBV29-1 and TRBJ2-1, with a tentative D call TRBD2 (6 bases). This CDR3 is built from 14 residues. Trimming removed 3 bases from V and 0 bases from J, with 9 bases in between. Looked up from germline, CDR1 is SQVTM and CDR2 is ANQGSEA. The DNA of the CDR3 is TGCAGCGTTGACCGGGGGAGCTCCTACAATGAGCAGTTCTTC. It yields the protein CSVDRGSSYNEQFF.

This clonotype appeared a few times. The chain is built from TRBV2 and TRBJ1-6; D is undetermined. The CDR3 has 15 residues. Germline V gene data show CDR1 as SNHLY and CDR2 as FYNNEI. V was pared by 6 bases and J by 0 bases, with 9 bases between. CDR3 sequence reads: CASRFESSYNSPLHF. The DNA of the CDR3 is TGTGCCAGCAGGTTCGAGAGCTCCTATAATTCACCCCTCCACTTT.